This T cell receptor (beta chain) was profiled in a study of cytomegalovirus exposure and HLA in healthy donors. V dropped 0 bases and J dropped 6; count of bases not matched to a gene: 6. CDR1 and CDR2 (germline): SGHRS, YFSETQ. CDR3 length: 15 residues. Use of 60 Vbeta and 13 Jbeta primers characterized the PCR. Measured with immunoSEQ multiplex PCR; TCRdb has only the in-frame clones, and not every one. This sample has under 150,000 clones, with 75% to 80% found just once. The table lists this clone with a count of one. The chain employs TRBV5-1 and TRBJ2-1; TRBD1 matches 7 bases. The specimen sequenced was PBMCs. The source is a woman between 35 and 50 years old in good health and CMV-seropositive. This chain's CDR3 is CASSLGTGNLNEQFF. The CDR3 region has the DNA TGCGCCAGCAGCTTGGGGACAGGTAATCTCAATGAGCAGTTCTTC.